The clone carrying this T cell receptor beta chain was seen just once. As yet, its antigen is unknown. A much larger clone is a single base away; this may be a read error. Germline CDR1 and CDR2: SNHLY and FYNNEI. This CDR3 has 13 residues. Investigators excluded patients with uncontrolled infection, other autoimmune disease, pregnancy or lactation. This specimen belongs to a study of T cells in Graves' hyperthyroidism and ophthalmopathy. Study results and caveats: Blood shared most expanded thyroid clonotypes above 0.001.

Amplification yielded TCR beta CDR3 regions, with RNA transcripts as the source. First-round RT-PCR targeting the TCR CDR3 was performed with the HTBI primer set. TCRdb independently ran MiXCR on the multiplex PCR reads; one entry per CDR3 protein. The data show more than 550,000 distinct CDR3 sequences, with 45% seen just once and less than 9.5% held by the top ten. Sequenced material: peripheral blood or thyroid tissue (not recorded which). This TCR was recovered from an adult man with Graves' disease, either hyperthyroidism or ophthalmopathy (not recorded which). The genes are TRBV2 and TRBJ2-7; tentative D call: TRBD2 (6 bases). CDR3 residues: CASSEAGRNEQHF. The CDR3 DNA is TGTGCCAGCAGTGAAGCAGGGAGGAACGAGCAGCACTTC.